The entry that follows covers one T cell receptor beta chain sequence. Its antigen is unidentified. Generated by immunoSEQ multiplex PCR, the TCRdb table keeps only in-frame clones and is missing some. The table shows around 160,000 clones, with 89% occurring only once. This entry comes from a study of T cell responses to AZD1222 COVID-19 vaccine. Regarding the study as a whole: There were mostly white British donors and more females than males, and clonal diversity was possibly underestimated. Spike regions recognized by vaccine-associated CD4 TCRs spanned the protein, led by 160-218 and 743-854. Of the AZD1222 recipients, only five to seven were seropositive at baseline.

J gave up 12 bases and V 0 bases, and 10 bases lay outside the gene matches. This CDR3 spans 15 amino acids. CDR1 and CDR2 from the germline V gene are SGDLS and YYNGEE. The chain carries TRBV9 and TRBJ1-4; 8 bases line up with TRBD1. This TCR was sampled from an adult in good health. Sequenced material: peripheral blood, taken on day 0 of AZD1222 vaccination. DNA for the CDR3: TGTGCCAGCAGCGTAGCTTCCGGACAGGGAAGGGAACTGTTTTTT. Its protein product is CASSVASGQGRELFF.